This TCR beta chain derives from a study of beta chain features in type 1 diabetes listed by TCRdb under 2018. Some background on the complete study: Mean age, gender distribution, total cell number and subset yield were not different between patients and healthy donors. A total of about 110 million sorted cells were examined across all samples, and the number of cells per subset was strongly correlated with RNA yield. In the study, recently diagnosed type 1 diabetes patients and matched healthy donors were compared on the TCRB repertoires of their sorted circulating CD4+ T cell subsets. Naive and central memory subsets were obtained from all 28 donors, but regulatory and stem cell-like memory subsets were isolated from only 8 patients and roughly eight healthy donors. What the study reported, not specific to this receptor: Because cDNA was sequenced instead of genomic DNA, activated cells with high expression could be over-represented, although the groups did not differ in activation or CD3 levels. A moderate but significant shortening of TCRB CDR3 length was observed in type 1 diabetes patients in all four CD4+ subsets. At VDJ recombination sites, type 1 diabetes patients had fewer insertions and more deleted nucleotides, which implies abnormalities in thymic rearrangement. PCR may preferentially amplify shorter templates, but because patient and control samples were amplified and corrected together, any resulting skew would affect both groups equally. Naive, central memory and regulatory TCRB repertoires appeared more similar among patients than among healthy donors. HLA sub-analyses involved small numbers of individuals, so any influence of HLA type on TCRB rearrangement remained unresolved.

The entire isolated RNA was reverse transcribed using the High Capacity cDNA Reverse Transcription Kit, and thus expressed TCRB transcripts were sequenced. Deep immunoSEQ sequencing was applied to naive, central memory and regulatory T cell samples, giving an average of approximately 4 million total reads per sample. Sorted cells were lysed in RLT buffer and RNA was extracted with DNase-treated RNeasy Micro or Mini kits, depending on cell number. To prevent cross-contamination, every cell subset was processed on its own, while patient and healthy donor samples were processed together. TCRB sequences were amplified from cDNA with the immunoSEQ multiplex PCR, producing 87-bp fragments spanning the CDR3 region. Sequencing of the amplicons was done on the Illumina HiSeq platform. In the original analysis: PCR bias was computationally corrected using synthetic template baselines, reads within Hamming distance 2 were collapsed, and singletons that could not be merged were discarded. Reads were aligned to IMGT to assign V, D and J genes, CDR3 length, and insertions or deletions at six rearrangement sites. Within each subset, clonotype counts were normalized to sorted cell number, after which true diversity and Gini coefficients were computed with the tcR R package. The overlap coefficient, calculated on TCRB nucleotide sequences, was used to quantify repertoire sharing. Out-of-frame TCRB sequences from naive cells were analyzed to stand in for the pre-selection repertoire. Imported from immuneACCESS, the table was reduced by TCRdb to in-frame sequences with V and J called. These copies leave out some clones; in studies compared against another copy, an unresolved V gene accounts for under half, and the cause of the remainder is not known. V, J and clone size are taken as reported in that table, and D and trimming were inferred from the DNA itself. The sample table contains 860,000 or so clones; only one count was recorded for 17% of them. About 0.02% of the sample is held by the ten biggest clonotypes.

A single peripheral blood draw of approximately 0.11 L on average was collected from each donor into heparinised tubes. A BD FACSAria II and a panel including CD45RO, CCR7, CD25, CD127, CD95 and CD27 were used to sort naive, central memory, regulatory and stem cell-like memory CD4+ T cells. Every sorted population had a purity above 95%. PBMCs were separated immediately by Lymphoprep density gradient centrifugation and were stained directly, without being cultured. So that batch effects would be minimized, each experiment stained and sorted samples in pairs, pairing one healthy donor with one patient. From a lookup of the germline V gene (reference sequence), CDR1 and CDR2 are MNHEY and SMNVEV. Trimming takes 0 bases from V and 0 bases from J, and the germline ends sit 2 bases apart. The CDR3 sequence holds 14 residues, the cysteine and phenylalanine included. The retained sequence is limited to the CDR3, 42 bases, with the frame set at the first base.

Comments on this clone: It lacks a known antigen. The sample holds no much larger clone one base away, and base qualities are not on file. Other DNA variants within this sample encode the same CDR3.

The TCR was taken from a woman between 18 and 29 years old in good health. The chain was built from TRBV27 and TRBJ2-2, with no D gene named confidently. What was sequenced was naive CD4+ T cells from blood. The cell subset or site label, as the study defines it: true naive CD4+ T cells. The DNA sequence follows: TGTGCCAGCAGTTTATCCGCGAACACCGGGGAGCTGTTTTTT. It specifies CASSLSANTGELFF.